These 3 T cell receptor beta chains share one sample of origin, sequenced in a study of a mutant IDH1 vaccine in newly diagnosed glioma. Time point meaning: baseline, week 1 (first vaccination visit). Sample treatment: pre-vaccination baseline after standard-of-care therapy. Clones were read by immunoSEQ multiplex PCR, and TCRdb kept only the in-frame ones, dropping some. The sample contains about 92,000 clones, about four fifths of which appear only once. The sequencing used PBMCs, collected from a glioma patient treated with radiotherapy, temozolomide or both. The receptors stem from a middle-aged man with glioma.

With regard to this clone: At one end the junction does not follow the germline gene, possibly because of a read error. The gene calls are TRBV7-7 and TRBJ2-3; 7 bases align to TRBD2. The CDR3 consists of 15 residues. In germline, CDR1 is SSHAT, CDR2 FNYEAQ (reference sequence). CDR3 in amino acids: CASSQSLAGADTQYF. DNA for the CDR3: TGTGCTAGCAGCCAATCGTTAGCGGGTGCGGATACGCAGTATTTT.

The chain joins TRBV15 to TRBJ1-6; no clear D gene. CDR1 and CDR2 from the germline V gene are LNHNV and YYDKDF (reference sequence). The CDR3 consists of 14 residues. Trimming took 0 bases from V and 7 from J, leaving 7 bases between them. CDR3 in amino acids: CATSREGGNSPLHF. CDR3 nucleotide sequence: TGTGCCACCAGCAGAGAAGGTGGGAATTCACCCCTCCACTTT.

This clone was found a few times. The chain links TRBV18 to TRBJ2-7, with TRBD2 matching over 7 bases. The J segment lost 7 bases and the V segment lost 3 bases, leaving 9 bases of the junction unmatched. Per germline, CDR1 KGHSH and CDR2 LQKENI. The CDR3 consists of 14 residues. In DNA, the CDR3 is TGTGCCAGCTCACCGACGGGGGGTAGAGGTGAGCAGTACTTC. This encodes CASSPTGGRGEQYF.